Below, 21 T cell receptor beta chains from the same sample are listed, as sequenced in a study of blood T cell repertoires in COVID-19. Only in-frame clones appear in the TCRdb table, and some are missing; sequencing was by immunoSEQ multiplex PCR. The table records 200,000 to 250,000 clones, approximately 87% of them present only once. Sequencing was carried out using peripheral blood. These receptors originate from a man aged 60 to 75 with acute or convalescent COVID-19.

The rearrangement uses TRBV6-4 and TRBJ1-2; unclear D gene. This CDR3 spans 15 amino acids. The V end lost 5 bases, the J end lost 5 bases, and 18 bases lay between the germline ends. Per germline, CDR1 MRHNA and CDR2 SNTAGT. CDR3 loop: CASSPNPEAGYGYTF. The CDR3 DNA is TGTGCCAGCAGTCCCAACCCGGAGGCGGGGTATGGCTACACCTTC.

J is TRBJ2-7 and V is TRBV18, with 10 bases aligning to TRBD2. The length of the CDR3 is 14 residues. J gave up 7 bases and V 3 bases, and 6 bases lay outside the gene matches. Germline assignment: CDR1 KGHSH and CDR2 LQKENI. The CDR3 loop is CASSPPSGSKEQYF. CDR3 DNA: TGTGCCAGCTCACCTCCTAGCGGGAGTAAAGAGCAGTACTTC. The variable domain in full, with the rest retrieved from reference TRBV18 and TRBJ2-7, is NAGVMQNPRHLVRRRGQEARLRCSPMKGHSHVYWYRQLPEEGLKFMVYLQKENIIDESGMPKERFSAEFPKEGPSILRIQQVVRGDSAAYFCASSPPSGSKEQYFGPGTRLTVT.

This clone is a singleton in its sample. The chain links TRBV5-4 to TRBJ1-3; 7 bases align to TRBD1. The CDR3 has 15 amino acids. Germline-derived CDR1 and CDR2 are SGHNT and YYREEE (reference sequence). V was pared by 0 bases and J by 4 bases, with 4 bases of the junction left unmatched. The CDR3 DNA follows: TGTGCCAGCAGCTTGGGCTCGGGACAGGGAAACACCATATATTTT. This sequence encodes CASSLGSGQGNTIYF. The variable domain in full, with the rest retrieved from reference TRBV5-4 and TRBJ1-3, is ETGVTQSPTHLIKTRGQQVTLRCSSQSGHNTVSWYQQALGQGPQFIFQYYREEENGRGNFPPRFSGLQFPNYSSELNVNALELDDSALYLCASSLGSGQGNTIYFGEGSWLTVV.

CDR3 nucleotide sequence: TGTGCCACCTCCGATCGGGACAGGGAAGATCAGCCCCAGCATTTT. This sequence encodes CATSDRDREDQPQHF. This chain joins TRBV10-3 and TRBJ1-5, with 9 nucleotides matching TRBD1. The CDR3 totals 15 residues. Germline CDR1 and CDR2: ENHRY and SYGVKD. The V gene end was trimmed by 10 bases and the J gene end by 5 bases; junction bases not matched to a gene: 12.

A single count supports this clone. This sequence joins TRBV11-1 and TRBJ2-2; D is uncertain. CDR1 SGHAT and CDR2 FQDESV come from the germline V gene (reference sequence). The CDR3 spans 15 residues. V was trimmed by 2 bases and J by 7 bases, leaving 14 bases between them. CDR3: CASSLTRSSNGELFF. CDR3 sequence (DNA): TGTGCCAGCAGCTTAACCAGGTCCTCTAACGGGGAGCTGTTTTTT.

The chain links TRBV9 to TRBJ1-1, with a tentative D call TRBD1 (6 bases). Germline lookup yields CDR1 SGDLS and CDR2 YYNGEE. This CDR3 is built from 16 residues. V lost 0 bases and J 5 bases, leaving 17 bases between the germline ends. The CDR3 protein is CASSVAPQGLGTEAFF. The DNA of the CDR3 is TGTGCCAGCAGCGTAGCCCCACAGGGTTTGGGGACTGAAGCTTTCTTT.

The rearrangement uses TRBV6-5 and TRBJ2-5; D possibly corresponds to TRBD2 (6 bases). The CDR3 loop spans 14 amino acids. Per the germline V gene, CDR1 is MNHEY and CDR2 is SVGAGI. Trimming removed 0 bases from V and 7 bases from J, with 12 bases in between. Here the CDR3 DNA reads TGTGCCAGCAGTTACTCGGGAGACGGGGGGACCCAGTACTTC. Encoded protein: CASSYSGDGGTQYF.

This sequence joins TRBV9 and TRBJ2-2, with D possibly matching TRBD1 (6 bases). The V gene lost 5 bases and the J gene lost 4 bases, with 15 bases spanning the gap. CDR3 size: 15 residues. CDR1 and CDR2 (germline): SGDLS, YYNGEE. The CDR3: CASRGREGGTGELFF. The CDR3 bases are TGTGCCAGCAGGGGCCGGGAAGGGGGCACCGGGGAGCTGTTTTTT.

The chain carries TRBV11-3 and TRBJ2-7; 7 nucleotides align to TRBD2. CDR3 length: 12 residues. V dropped 8 bases and J dropped 1; count of bases not matched to a gene: 2. CDR1 SGHNT and CDR2 YENEEA come from the germline V gene. CDR3 sequence: CASRGDSYEQYF. Here the CDR3 DNA reads TGTGCCAGCCGGGGGGATTCCTACGAGCAGTACTTC.

The chain recombines TRBV6-5 with TRBJ1-5, with TRBD1 as a possible D gene (6 bases). V lost 6 bases and J lost 1, with 13 bases in between. This CDR3 region has 15 residues. Germline-derived CDR1 and CDR2 are MNHEY and SVGAGI. The CDR3 is CASRATGTSNQPQHF. CDR3 DNA sequence: TGTGCCAGCAGGGCCACAGGGACCAGCAATCAGCCCCAGCATTTT.

V and J are TRBV10-3 and TRBJ2-1; 8 nucleotides agree with TRBD1. Losses at the gene ends were 7 bases for V and 7 bases for J; bases not matched to a gene: 6. The germline V gene encodes CDR1 ENHRY and CDR2 SYGVKD. This CDR3 has 13 residues. This CDR3 reads CAINPTGVNEQFF. The CDR3 nucleotides are TGTGCCATCAACCCGACAGGGGTAAATGAGCAGTTCTTC.

V and J are TRBV28 and TRBJ2-7; 8 bases line up with TRBD1. V was clipped by 3 bases and J by 7 bases; unmatched bases: 5. Germline V CDR1 and CDR2: MDHEN, SYDVKM. The CDR3 runs 13 residues. The chain's CDR3 is CASSFSRGQEQYF. The CDR3 DNA sequence: TGTGCCAGCAGTTTTAGCAGGGGGCAGGAGCAGTACTTC.

The chain links TRBV30 to TRBJ1-5; D not resolved. Germline V CDR1 and CDR2: GTSNPN, SVGIG (reference sequence). This CDR3 comprises 18 residues. Trimming shortened V by 2 bases and J by 0 bases, and 20 bases separated the two germline ends. The CDR3 loop is CAWSSRPGGVDSNQPQHF. The CDR3 bases are TGTGCCTGGAGTTCCCGTCCGGGCGGGGTGGATAGCAATCAGCCCCAGCATTTT.

V is TRBV7-2 and J is TRBJ1-5, with 12 bases fitting TRBD1. V lost 2 bases to trimming and J lost 5 bases; unmatched junction nucleotides: 4. The CDR3 covers 16 residues. Germline V gene sequence: CDR1 SGHTA, CDR2 FQGNSA. CDR3: CASSLLGQGADQPQHF. CDR3 in DNA: TGTGCCAGCAGCTTATTGGGACAGGGGGCTGATCAGCCCCAGCATTTT.

The V and J genes are TRBV6-2 or TRBV6-3 and TRBJ1-1, with 10 bases matching TRBD1. There are 19 residues in the CDR3. With V trimmed by 4 bases and J by 0 bases, 14 bases remained unmatched. CDR1 MNHEY and CDR2 SVGEGT come from the germline V gene. The CDR3 DNA sequence: TGTGCCAGCAGTTCCGGGACAGGGGCCGCAAATCGCATGAACACTGAAGCTTTCTTT. Protein sequence: CASSSGTGAANRMNTEAFF.

The rearrangement joins TRBV4-3 to TRBJ2-7; tentatively, D is TRBD1 (6 bases). V shed 1 base and J shed 3 bases, with 10 bases lying between them. Germline V lookup: CDR1 LGHNA, CDR2 YSLEER. The CDR3 has 14 residues. In DNA, the CDR3 is TGCGCCAGCAGCCAAGGGGGGCCCGTCTACGAGCAGTACTTC. Amino acids: CASSQGGPVYEQYF.

The sample holds a few counts of this clone. The chain couples TRBV19 to TRBJ2-2; 9 bases line up with TRBD2. This CDR3 comprises 16 residues. The V gene end was trimmed by 5 bases and the J gene end by 0 bases; junction bases not matched to a gene: 4. Germline V gene data show CDR1 as LNHDA and CDR2 as SQIVND (reference sequence). The CDR3 sequence: CASSFSGSANTGELFF. The CDR3 DNA sequence: TGTGCCAGTAGTTTTAGCGGGAGCGCGAACACCGGGGAGCTGTTTTTT. Together with reference TRBV19 and TRBJ2-2, the CDR3 gives the full variable domain: DGGITQSPKYLFRKEGQNVTLSCEQNLNHDAMYWYRQDPGQGLRLIYYSQIVNDFQKGDIAEGYSVSREKKESFPLTVTSAQKNPTAFYLCASSFSGSANTGELFFGEGSRLTVL.

This clone has just one count. The gene calls are TRBV30 and TRBJ2-1; TRBD2 matches at 12 bases. The CDR3 has 14 amino acids. V lost 4 bases and J lost 5; bases outside the gene matches: 3. The germline gives CDR1 GTSNPN, CDR2 SVGIG (reference sequence). The CDR3 nucleotides are TGTGCCTGGACACTAGCGGGAGGCCACAATGAGCAGTTCTTC. Protein product: CAWTLAGGHNEQFF. Using reference TRBV30 and TRBJ2-1 for the parts outside the CDR3, the full variable domain is SQTIHQWPATLVQPVGSPLSLECTVEGTSNPNLYWYRQAAGRGLQLLFYSVGIGQISSEVPQNLSASRPQDRQFILSSKKLLLSDSGFYLCAWTLAGGHNEQFFGPGTRLTVL.

This CDR3 reads CASSYFQGQETQYF. Here the CDR3 DNA reads TGTGCCAGCAGTTACTTCCAGGGACAGGAGACCCAGTACTTC. This rearrangement joins TRBV6-5 to TRBJ2-5; 7 nucleotides line up with TRBD1. V lost 1 base, J lost 5 bases, and 4 bases stayed unmatched. There are 14 residues in the CDR3. Per germline, CDR1 MNHEY and CDR2 SVGAGI.

The chain employs TRBV10-3 and TRBJ2-3; D call uncertain. Germline CDR1 and CDR2: ENHRY and SYGVKD. The CDR3 runs to 12 residues. The ends were cut back, 3 bases at V and 3 bases at J, with 4 bases in the middle. The CDR3 is CAISDRTDTQYF. The CDR3, as DNA: TGTGCCATCAGTGACAGGACAGATACGCAGTATTTT.

This clone was recorded a few times. The V call is TRBV28, the J call TRBJ2-1; 10 nucleotides align to TRBD1. The CDR3 length is 15 residues. Germline loops: CDR1 MDHEN, CDR2 SYDVKM. Trimming removed 5 bases from V and 4 bases from J; junction bases left unmatched: 5. The CDR3 bases are TGTGCCAGCAGTGGCCCGGGACAGGGGTACAATGAGCAGTTCTTC. Translation gives CASSGPGQGYNEQFF.